This T cell receptor (beta chain) was identified in a study of T-cell reconstitution after alpha-beta-depleted transplantation in children. The trim removed 3 bases at V and 6 bases at J, leaving 8 bases unmatched. CDR1 is DFQATT, CDR2 SNEGSKA, per germline (reference sequence). This CDR3 comprises 14 residues. Unique molecular identifiers were used in preparing the TCRbeta library. TCRdb re-derived calls from the PCR reads in MiXCR, one entry per CDR3 protein. The repertoire includes almost 600,000 distinct CDR3 sequences, 25% to 30% of them detected once, and just over 35% sits in the top ten. The TCR originated in a boy under two years old with Wiskott-Aldrich syndrome, due to receive a stem cell transplant. Source: PBMCs, taken before TCRalphabeta/CD19-depleted stem cell transplant. V is TRBV20-1 and J is TRBJ2-4; the match to TRBD1 covers 7 bases. Written as DNA, the CDR3 is TGCAGTGCTAGCAATAGGGGGCGCGGAAACATTCAGTACTTC. This encodes CSASNRGRGNIQYF.